This TCR beta chain is from a study of PD-1 blockade in classical Hodgkin lymphoma. General study points: Newly diagnosed patients were reported to exhibit reduced baseline TCR diversity relative to healthy donors. Nothing has yet pinned down what causes the repertoire differences, possibly disease activity or prior therapy.

This CDR3 is 13 amino acids long. With 1 base removed from V and 1 base from J, the gap between germline ends came to 4 bases. Per the germline V gene, CDR1 is KGHSH and CDR2 is LQKENI. Notes on this clone: Its antigen is undetermined.

Time point described: newly diagnosed, previously untreated cHL patient sample. Serving as comparison were PBMCs from newly diagnosed, untreated classical Hodgkin lymphoma, which were sequenced alongside the relapsed/refractory trial patients. Assay: immunoSEQ multiplex PCR; the TCRdb copy retains only in-frame clones and omits some. The sample contains roughly 77,000 clones, approximately 93% of which appear only once. The source of this sequence is a human donor with classical Hodgkin lymphoma. The sample consisted of peripheral blood mononuclear cells (PBMCs). The rearrangement links TRBV18 to TRBJ1-1, with D unclear. CDR3 sequence (DNA): TGTGCCAGCTCACCACAGGGGAACACTGAAGCTTTCTTT. This sequence encodes CASSPQGNTEAFF.